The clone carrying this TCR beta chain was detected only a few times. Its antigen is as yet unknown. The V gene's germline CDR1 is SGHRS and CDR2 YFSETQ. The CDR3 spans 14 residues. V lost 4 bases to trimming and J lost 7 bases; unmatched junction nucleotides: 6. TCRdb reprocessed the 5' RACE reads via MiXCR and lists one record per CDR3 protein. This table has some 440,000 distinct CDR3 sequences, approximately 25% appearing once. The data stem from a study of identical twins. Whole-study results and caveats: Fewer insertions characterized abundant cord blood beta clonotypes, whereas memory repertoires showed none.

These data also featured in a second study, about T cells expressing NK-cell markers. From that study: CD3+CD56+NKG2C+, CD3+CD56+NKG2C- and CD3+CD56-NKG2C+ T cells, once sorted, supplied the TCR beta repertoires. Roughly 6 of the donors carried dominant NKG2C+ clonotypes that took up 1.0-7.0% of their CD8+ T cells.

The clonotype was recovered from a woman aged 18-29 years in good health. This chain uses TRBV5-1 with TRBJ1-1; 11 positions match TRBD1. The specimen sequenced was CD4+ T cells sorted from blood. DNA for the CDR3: TGCGCCAGCAGCGCTGGGGACAGGGGGTTTGAAGCTTTCTTT. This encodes CASSAGDRGFEAFF.